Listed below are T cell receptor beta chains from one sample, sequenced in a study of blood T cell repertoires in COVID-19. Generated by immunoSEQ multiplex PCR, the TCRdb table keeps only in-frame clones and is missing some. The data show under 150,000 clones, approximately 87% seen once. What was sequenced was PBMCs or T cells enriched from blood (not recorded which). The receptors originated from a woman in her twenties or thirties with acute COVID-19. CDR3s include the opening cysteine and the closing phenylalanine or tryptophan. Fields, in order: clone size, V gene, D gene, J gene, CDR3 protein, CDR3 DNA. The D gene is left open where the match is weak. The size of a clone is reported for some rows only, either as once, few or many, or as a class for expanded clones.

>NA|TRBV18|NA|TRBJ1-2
CASSPPGRAWGYTF
TGTGCCAGCTCACCCCCCGGGAGGGCTTGGGGCTACACCTTC
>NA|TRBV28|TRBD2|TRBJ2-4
CASHSAGGLAKNIQYF
TGTGCCAGTCATTCGGCGGGAGGGCTAGCCAAAAACATTCAGTACTTC
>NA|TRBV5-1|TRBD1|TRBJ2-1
CASSITPRDRGPNEQFF
TGCGCCAGCAGCATAACGCCCCGGGACAGGGGGCCTAATGAGCAGTTCTTC
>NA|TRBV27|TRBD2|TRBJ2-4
CASSFSLAGAKNIQYF
TGTGCCAGCAGTTTCAGTCTAGCGGGAGCCAAAAACATTCAGTACTTC
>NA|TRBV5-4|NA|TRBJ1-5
CASSFSPPGNQPQHF
TGTGCCAGCAGCTTCTCTCCGCCCGGGAATCAGCCCCAGCATTTT
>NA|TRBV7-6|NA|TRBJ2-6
CASSSVVSGANVLTF
TGTGCCAGCAGCTCCGTAGTATCCGGGGCCAACGTCCTGACTTTC
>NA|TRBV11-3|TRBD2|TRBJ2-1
CASSLTSANNEQFF
TGTGCCAGCAGCTTAACTAGCGCGAACAATGAGCAGTTCTTC
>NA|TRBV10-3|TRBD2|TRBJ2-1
CAISLAGGLDEQFF
TGTGCCATCAGCTTAGCGGGAGGGTTGGATGAGCAGTTCTTC
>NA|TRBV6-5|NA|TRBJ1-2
CASSSGYGYTF
TGTGCCAGCAGTTCCGGCTATGGCTACACCTTC
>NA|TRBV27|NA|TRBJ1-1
CASSLGRQNTEAFF
TGTGCCAGCAGTTTAGGCAGACAGAACACTGAAGCTTTCTTT
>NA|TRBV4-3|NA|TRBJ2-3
CASSLRAGEGTDTQYF
TGCGCCAGCAGCCTTCGGGCAGGGGAAGGTACAGATACGCAGTATTTT
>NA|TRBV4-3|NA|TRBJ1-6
CASRNRDKEFSPLHF
TGCGCCAGCAGGAACCGGGACAAAGAATTTTCACCCCTCCACTTT
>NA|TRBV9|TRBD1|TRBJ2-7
CASSVQGQGDEQYF
TGTGCCAGCAGCGTACAGGGACAGGGGGACGAGCAGTACTTC
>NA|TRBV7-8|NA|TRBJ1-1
CASSLATGMNTEAFF
TGTGCCAGCAGCTTAGCGACCGGGATGAACACTGAAGCTTTCTTT
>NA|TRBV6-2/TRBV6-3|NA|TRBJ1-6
CASSYSWRQLNSPLHF
TGTGCCAGCAGTTACTCGTGGAGGCAGCTGAATTCACCCCTCCACTTT
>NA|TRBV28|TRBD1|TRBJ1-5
CASSFSTGPVPQHF
TGTGCCAGCAGTTTTTCGACAGGGCCGGTCCCCCAGCATTTT
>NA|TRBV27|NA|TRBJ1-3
CASRGLGGTIYF
TGTGCCAGCAGGGGACTGGGTGGCACCATATATTTT
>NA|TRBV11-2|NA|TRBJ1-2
CASSSPGAREGGYTF
TGTGCCAGCAGCTCCCCCGGGGCGAGGGAGGGCGGCTACACCTTC
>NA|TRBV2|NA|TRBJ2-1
CASSELLNNNEQFF
TGTGCCAGCAGTGAATTACTAAATAACAATGAGCAGTTCTTC
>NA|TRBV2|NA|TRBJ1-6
CASRSREAPGSPLHF
TGTGCCAGCAGGTCTCGGGAGGCGCCAGGATCACCCCTCCACTTT
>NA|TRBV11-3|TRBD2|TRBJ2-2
CASSLGVGTSGTGELFF
TGTGCCAGCAGCTTAGGGGTCGGGACTAGCGGCACCGGGGAGCTGTTTTTT
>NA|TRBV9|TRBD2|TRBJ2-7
CASSPQAGVREQYF
TGTGCCAGCAGCCCCCAAGCGGGAGTTCGCGAGCAGTACTTC
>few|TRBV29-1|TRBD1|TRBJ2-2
CSVYTGTGVIRAGELFF
TGCAGCGTTTATACCGGGACAGGGGTAATCAGGGCCGGGGAGCTGTTTTTT
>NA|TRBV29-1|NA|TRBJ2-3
CSVEDPGTAGDTQYF
TGCAGCGTTGAAGATCCGGGGACAGCGGGAGATACGCAGTATTTT
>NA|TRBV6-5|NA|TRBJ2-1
CASSGISTEQFF
TGTGCCAGCAGCGGGATCTCCACTGAGCAGTTCTTC
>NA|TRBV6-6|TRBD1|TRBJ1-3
CASRPTGGAYGNTIYF
TGTGCCAGCAGACCCACAGGGGGCGCTTATGGAAACACCATATATTTT
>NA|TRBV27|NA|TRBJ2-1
CASSLYGSNEQFF
TGTGCCAGCAGTTTATACGGGAGTAATGAGCAGTTCTTC
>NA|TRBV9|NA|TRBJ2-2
CASSAPYLTGPTGELFF
TGTGCCAGCAGCGCGCCGTACCTCACAGGGCCGACCGGGGAGCTGTTTTTT
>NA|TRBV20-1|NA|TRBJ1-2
CSASRTDYGYTF
TGCAGTGCTAGTCGGACAGACTATGGCTACACCTTC
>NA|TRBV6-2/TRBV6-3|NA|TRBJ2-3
CASSRQAFSTDTQYF
TGTGCCAGCAGCCGACAGGCGTTTAGCACAGATACGCAGTATTTT